Listed below are T cell receptor beta chains from one sample, sequenced in a study of blood T cell repertoires in COVID-19. TCRdb keeps only in-frame clones here, not all; method: immunoSEQ multiplex PCR. The sample contains about 150,000 clones, roughly 84% of which appear only once. The sequenced sample was peripheral blood. The origin of the receptors is a man aged 65 to 85 with acute or convalescent COVID-19. CDR3s include the opening cysteine and the closing phenylalanine or tryptophan. D genes are given only for firm matches. Not every row has a clone size; where given, it reads once, few, many or a size class.

J,D,V,size,DNA,CDR3
TRBJ2-5,-,TRBV15,-,TGTGCCACCAGCAGAGATGTAGCAATCCTGGAGGGGACCCAGTACTTC,CATSRDVAILEGTQYF
TRBJ1-4,-,TRBV24-1,-,TGTGCCACCAGTGATTCATGGGGTGGAGGTGAAAAACTGTTTTTT,CATSDSWGGGEKLFF
TRBJ1-1,-,TRBV28,-,TGTGCCAGCAGTTCCACCGGGACAACGAACACTGAAGCTTTCTTT,CASSSTGTTNTEAFF
TRBJ2-1,-,TRBV3-1/TRBV3-2,-,TGTGCCAGCAGCACCATGGACAGCTACAATGAGCAGTTCTTC,CASSTMDSYNEQFF
TRBJ1-1,-,TRBV18,-,TGTGCCAGCTCCCCAGCGGGGAGGCCGAACACTGAAGCTTTCTTT,CASSPAGRPNTEAFF
TRBJ2-1,TRBD2,TRBV2,-,TGTGCCAGGCAGGAGATTAGGACTAGCGGAACTGAGCAGTTCTTC,CARQEIRTSGTEQFF
TRBJ2-4,TRBD1,TRBV28,-,TGTGCCAGCAGTCGTACAGGGGACAGACTAAACATTCAGTACTTC,CASSRTGDRLNIQYF
TRBJ2-1,-,TRBV27,many,TGTGCCAGCACCACAGCTTACAATGAGCAGTTCTTC,CASTTAYNEQFF
TRBJ1-1,TRBD1,TRBV7-9,-,TGTGCCAGCAGCTTAGGGCGGGTACGAACAGGGGAAGATAAAGCTTTCTTT,CASSLGRVRTGEDKAFF
TRBJ2-2,TRBD1,TRBV6-1,-,TGTGCCAGCAGTGAAAGGGAAGGGGGCCACGGGGAGCTGTTTTTT,CASSEREGGHGELFF
TRBJ1-5,-,TRBV11-2,-,TGTGCCAGCAGCCCCCGGGTTCGTCAGCCCCAGCATTTT,CASSPRVRQPQHF
TRBJ1-2,TRBD1,TRBV7-6,-,TGTGCCAGCAGCCCCTCCGGACAGGGGGTTGATGGCTACACCTTC,CASSPSGQGVDGYTF
TRBJ2-2,-,TRBV7-2,-,TGTGCCAGCAGGATGGGCTCCGCGTACACCGGGGAGCTGTTTTTT,CASRMGSAYTGELFF
TRBJ1-1,-,TRBV20-1,-,TGCAGTGCCCGTTTGAACACTGAAGCTTTCTTT,CSARLNTEAFF
TRBJ1-5,-,TRBV6-1,-,TGTGCCAGCACCTCAGGGCCTCAGCCCCAGCATTTT,CASTSGPQPQHF
TRBJ2-7,TRBD1,TRBV6-5,few,TGTGCCAGCAGTTACTCACTGACAGGGACCTACGAGCAGTACTTC,CASSYSLTGTYEQYF
TRBJ1-2,-,TRBV19,-,TGTGCCAGTAGTTCCAGGGTCGGGGGTGGCTACACCTTC,CASSSRVGGGYTF
TRBJ2-2,-,TRBV2,-,TGTGCCAGCACCCGGACTATGGACACCGGGGAGCTGTTTTTT,CASTRTMDTGELFF
TRBJ2-7,-,TRBV7-2,-,TGTGCCAGCAGCTTAGAGACAGGCAACCCCTACGAGCAGTACTTC,CASSLETGNPYEQYF
TRBJ2-7,TRBD2,TRBV28,-,TGTGCCACGCGAGAAGGGGGACTAGCATCCTACGAGCAGTACTTC,CATREGGLASYEQYF
TRBJ2-7,-,TRBV18,-,TGTGCCAGCTCTACATACGAGAACGGGTACGAGCAGTACTTC,CASSTYENGYEQYF
TRBJ2-3,-,TRBV10-1,-,TGCGCCAGCAGTGAGTCGGTGGGGGCGGGCACAGATACGCAGTATTTT,CASSESVGAGTDTQYF
TRBJ1-6,-,TRBV2,-,TGTGCCAGCAACACACGGCAGGATTCACCCCTCCACTTT,CASNTRQDSPLHF
TRBJ2-7,-,TRBV18,-,TGTGCCAGCTCACCCCAATCAGGGGCACGCTACGAGCAGTACTTC,CASSPQSGARYEQYF
TRBJ2-7,TRBD2,TRBV7-2,-,TGTGCCAGCAGTCTGGGGACTAGCCCGAGAACTGGCGAGCAGTACTTC,CASSLGTSPRTGEQYF
TRBJ2-4,TRBD1,TRBV5-6,-,TGTGCCAGCAGCCGATACCGACAGGGGGATGAGGGCTTC,CASSRYRQGDEGF
TRBJ1-2,-,TRBV6-5,-,TGTGCCAGCAGGACCGACAGAGCCTATGGCTACACCTTC,CASRTDRAYGYTF
TRBJ2-6,-,TRBV5-1,-,TGCGCCAGCAGGACAGCCACTTCTGGGGCCAACGTCCTGACTTTC,CASRTATSGANVLTF
TRBJ2-2,-,TRBV28,-,TGTGCCAGCAGTCCCTATTCGGGGGCCGGGGAGCTGTTTTTT,CASSPYSGAGELFF
TRBJ1-1,-,TRBV3-1/TRBV3-2,-,TGTGCCAGCAGCCAAGGCCCGGCGGGAAGGACTGAAGCTTTCTTT,CASSQGPAGRTEAFF
TRBJ1-2,-,TRBV21-1,-,TGTGCCAGCAGCAAAGATGCTTTCGAGGACAGGGAGCCCTATGGCTACACCTTC,CASSKDAFEDREPYGYTF
TRBJ2-7,-,TRBV3-1/TRBV3-2,-,TGTGCCAGCAGCCGCGGACTGGGATTGGACGAGCAGTACTTC,CASSRGLGLDEQYF
TRBJ1-2,TRBD1,TRBV5-5,-,TGTGCCAGCAGCTTGTTGGGGGGACAGGGTAGACTTGGCTACACCTTC,CASSLLGGQGRLGYTF
TRBJ2-1,-,TRBV11-3,-,TGTGCCAGCAGCTTAGCCGCTAGTCGCGACTCCTACAATGAGCAGTTCTTC,CASSLAASRDSYNEQFF
TRBJ2-3,TRBD2,TRBV19,-,TGTGCCAGTAGTTCTCAAGCGGGAGGGCCGGCAGATACGCAGTATTTT,CASSSQAGGPADTQYF